The clone carrying this T cell receptor beta chain was counted only a few times. Its antigen is still unknown. TCR beta VDJ combinations and CDR3 sequences were profiled from genomic DNA. TCRdb passed the reads through MiXCR, listing each CDR3 protein once. Seen here are some 150,000 distinct CDR3 sequences, 71% observed once, and the top ten hold about 50%. The germline V gene has CDR1 SGHVS and CDR2 FQNEAQ. This CDR3 is built from 14 residues. Deletions cut 1 base from V and 12 bases from J, with 13 bases between. Sequenced patients had shown CD8+CD57+ cell expansion by flow cytometry. Severe acquired aplastic anemia was diagnosed in all patients. At the time of blood sampling, patients had not yet received any therapy. These data belong to a study of CD8+CD57+ T cells in acquired aplastic anemia. Study context: The mean DNA yield obtained from sorted CD4+ and CD8+ cells came to approximately 3 ug. Overall study results and limits: Shared by patients and controls, roughly 28 CD8+ CDR3s were abundant in patients.

The TCR comes from a human donor with aplastic anemia. J is TRBJ1-6 and V is TRBV7-8, with TRBD1 as a possible D gene (5 bases). The sample comprised sorted CD4+, CD8+, or CD8+CD57+ T cells (not recorded which) from PBMCs. CDR3 protein: CASSLVGEVGPLHF. The CDR3 DNA reads TGTGCCAGCAGCTTAGTAGGGGAGGTTGGACCCCTCCACTTT.